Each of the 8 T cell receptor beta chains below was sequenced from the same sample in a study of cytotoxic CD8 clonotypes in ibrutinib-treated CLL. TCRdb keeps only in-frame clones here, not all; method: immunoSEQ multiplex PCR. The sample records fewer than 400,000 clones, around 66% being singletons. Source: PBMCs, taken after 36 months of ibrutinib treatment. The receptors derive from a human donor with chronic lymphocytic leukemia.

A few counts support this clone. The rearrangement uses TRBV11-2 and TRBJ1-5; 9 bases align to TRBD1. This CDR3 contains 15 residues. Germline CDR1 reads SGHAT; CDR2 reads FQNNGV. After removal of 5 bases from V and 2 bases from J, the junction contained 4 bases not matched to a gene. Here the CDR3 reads CASSRTGDGNQPQHF. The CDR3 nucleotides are TGTGCCAGCAGCCGGACAGGGGACGGCAATCAGCCCCAGCATTTT.

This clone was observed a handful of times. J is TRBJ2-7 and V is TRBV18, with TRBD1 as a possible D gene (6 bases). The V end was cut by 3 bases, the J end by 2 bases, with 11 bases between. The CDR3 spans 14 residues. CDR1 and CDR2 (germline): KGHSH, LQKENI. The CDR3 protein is CASSPEQGPYEQYF. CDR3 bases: TGTGCCAGCTCACCCGAACAGGGACCCTACGAGCAGTACTTC.

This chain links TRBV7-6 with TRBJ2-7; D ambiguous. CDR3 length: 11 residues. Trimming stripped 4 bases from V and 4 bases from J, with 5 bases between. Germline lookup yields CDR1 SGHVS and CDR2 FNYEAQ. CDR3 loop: CASSSHYEQYF. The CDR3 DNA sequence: TGTGCCAGCAGCTCCCATTACGAGCAGTACTTC.

The CDR3 bases are TGTGCCAGAAGCGACGGATTAGCGGGAGGCCAGCACCCAGATACGCAGTATTTT. This encodes CARSDGLAGGQHPDTQYF. The J gene is TRBJ2-3, the V gene TRBV5-3, with 10 bases lining up with TRBD2. TRBV5-3 has ORF status, its function being uncertain. The CDR3 runs to 18 residues. Losses at the gene ends were 4 bases for V and 4 bases for J; bases not matched to a gene: 15.

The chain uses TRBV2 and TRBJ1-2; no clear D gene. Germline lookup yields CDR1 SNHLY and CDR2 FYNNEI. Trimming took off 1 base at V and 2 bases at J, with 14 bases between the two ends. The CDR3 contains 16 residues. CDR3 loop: CASSEGPSLPNYGYTF. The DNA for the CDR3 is TGTGCCAGCAGTGAAGGGCCTTCCCTGCCCAACTATGGCTACACCTTC.

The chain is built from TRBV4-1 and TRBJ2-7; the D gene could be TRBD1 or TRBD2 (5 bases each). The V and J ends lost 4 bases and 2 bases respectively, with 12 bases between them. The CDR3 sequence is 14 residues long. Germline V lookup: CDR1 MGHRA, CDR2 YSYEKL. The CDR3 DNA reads TGCGCCAGCAGCCTCACGTCGGGGCCCTACGAGCAGTACTTC. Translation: CASSLTSGPYEQYF.

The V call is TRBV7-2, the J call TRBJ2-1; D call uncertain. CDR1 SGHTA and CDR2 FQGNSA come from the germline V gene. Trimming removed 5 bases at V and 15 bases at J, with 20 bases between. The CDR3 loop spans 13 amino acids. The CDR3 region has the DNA TGTGCCAGCAGCACCAGACTGTCGGCAGGTTGGTTCTTC. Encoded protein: CASSTRLSAGWFF. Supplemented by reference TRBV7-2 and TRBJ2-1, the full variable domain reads GAGVSQSPSNKVTEKGKDVELRCDPISGHTALYWYRQSLGQGLEFLIYFQGNSAPDKSGLPSDRFSAERTGGSVSTLTIQRTQQEDSAVYLCASSTRLSAGWFFGPGTRLTVL.

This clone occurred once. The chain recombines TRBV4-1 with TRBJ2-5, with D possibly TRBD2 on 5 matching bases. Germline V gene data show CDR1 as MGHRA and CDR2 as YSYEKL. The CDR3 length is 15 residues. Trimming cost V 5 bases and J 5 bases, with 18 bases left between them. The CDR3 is CASSSSPSPGETQYF. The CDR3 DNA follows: TGCGCCAGCAGCAGTTCCCCCAGCCCGGGGGAGACCCAGTACTTC.